The 16 T cell receptor beta chains reported below all come from one sample, sequenced in a study of blood T cells in healthy people across ages. A second PCR of about 7 to 11 cycles used a sample-barcoded 5' primer and a J-beta primer mix. A single record per CDR3 protein comes from TCRdb applying MiXCR to the 5' RACE reads. Among 650,000 to 800,000 distinct CDR3 sequences listed, under 55% were seen once. Sequencing used blood. These receptors originate from a man between 60 and 75 years old in good health.

Worth noting for this clonotype: A read error may account for a junction end that differs from germline. The gene calls are TRBV27 and TRBJ1-2; 7 bases match TRBD1. The CDR3 loop spans 13 amino acids. Germline V lookup: CDR1 MNHEY, CDR2 SMNVEV (reference sequence). CDR3 bases: TGTGCCAGCAGTTCGCGGGACAGCTATGACTACACCTTC. The encoded protein is CASSSRDSYDYTF.

The CDR3 coding sequence is TGTGCCATCGGTTTTCGGACAGGGGCCGCACAAAACACTGAAGCTTTCTTT. Protein sequence: CAIGFRTGAAQNTEAFF. This chain links TRBV10-3 with TRBJ1-1; 9 bases fit TRBD1. The germline CDR1 and CDR2 sequences are ENHRY and SYGVKD. The ends lost 8 bases at V and 2 bases at J; junction bases unmatched: 15. This CDR3 is 17 amino acids long.

This clonotype was picked up a small number of times. This rearrangement joins TRBV7-2 to TRBJ2-1, with D possibly called TRBD1 or TRBD2 (5 bases each). CDR1 is SGHTA, CDR2 FQGNSA, per germline. The CDR3 is 12 residues long. V was pared by 5 bases and J by 12 bases, with 14 bases between. This CDR3 reads CASSPAHGGQFF. DNA for the CDR3: TGTGCCAGCAGCCCCGCCCATGGGGGGCAGTTCTTC.

The CDR3 region has the DNA TGTGCCAGCAGCAACATAGCGGGGTCCACAGATACGCAGTATTTT. Translating it yields CASSNIAGSTDTQYF. This chain links TRBV7-9 with TRBJ2-3; 8 nucleotides line up with TRBD2. V shed 5 bases and J 2 bases; nucleotides not matched to a gene: 6. This CDR3 has 15 amino acids. Germline values: CDR1 SEHNR, CDR2 FQNEAQ (reference sequence).

The chain joins TRBV20-1 to TRBJ2-5; D is possibly TRBD2 (6 bases). CDR1 and CDR2 (germline): DFQATT, SNEGSKA (reference sequence). The CDR3 is 12 residues long. The chain's CDR3 is CRASRGGETQYF. In DNA form, the CDR3 reads TGCAGGGCCTCCCGTGGGGGGGAGACCCAGTACTTC.

The V and J genes are TRBV9 and TRBJ2-3; 8 positions agree with TRBD2. CDR1 is SGDLS and CDR2 is YYNGEE in the germline V gene. The CDR3 has 17 amino acids. V trimming: 0 bases; J trimming: 6 bases; junction bases outside the gene matches: 12. CDR3 DNA sequence: TGTGCCAGCAGCGTAGATCCACGGGGGGGGCGAAAGGATACGCAGTATTTT. Protein product: CASSVDPRGGRKDTQYF.

The chain has TRBV7-2 and TRBJ2-1, with D possibly being TRBD1 or TRBD2 (6 bases each). The ends were cut back, 3 bases at V and 10 bases at J, with 10 bases in the middle. The germline gives CDR1 SGHTA, CDR2 FQGNSA. This CDR3 is 12 amino acids long. CDR3 protein: CASSFQGREQFF. The CDR3 DNA is TGTGCCAGCAGCTTTCAGGGGAGGGAGCAGTTCTTC.

In its sample, this clonotype was seen a few times. The V gene is TRBV3-1, the J gene TRBJ2-5; 13 bases match TRBD2. The CDR3 is 17 residues long. With V trimmed by 2 bases and J by 2 bases, 5 bases remained unmatched. Looked up from germline, CDR1 is LGHDT and CDR2 is YNNKEL (reference sequence). The CDR3 loop is CASSQPVLAGGQETQYF. For the CDR3, the DNA is TGTGCCAGCAGCCAACCAGTACTAGCGGGGGGGCAAGAGACCCAGTACTTC.

This clonotype has a handful of counts. The CDR3 nucleotides read TGCAGCGCTGACTCAACCAAAAACATTCAGTACTTC. Amino acid sequence: CSADSTKNIQYF. The rearrangement uses TRBV29-1 and TRBJ2-4; no reliable D call. The CDR3 extends over 12 amino acids. The V gene lost 7 bases and the J gene lost 2 bases, with 9 bases spanning the gap. Germline CDR1 SQVTM, CDR2 ANQGSEA. Supplemented by reference TRBV29-1 and TRBJ2-4, the full variable domain reads SAVISQKPSRDICQRGTSLTIQCQVDSQVTMMFWYRQQPGQSLTLIATANQGSEATYESGFVIDKFPISRPNLTFSTLTVSNMSPEDSSIYLCSADSTKNIQYFGAGTRLSVL.

This clonotype was recorded a few times. The rearrangement joins TRBV14 to TRBJ1-2; no definite D call. This CDR3 is 14 amino acids long. Germline CDR1 reads SGHDN; CDR2 reads FVKESK. Trimming left V 0 bases short and J 3 bases short, with 8 bases between. The CDR3 bases are TGTGCCAGCAGCCAAGATGTCTGGGACTATGGCTACACCTTC. This codes for CASSQDVWDYGYTF.

A note on this clonotype: Compared with germline, one end of the junction differs, possibly owing to a read error. The chain has TRBV11-2 and TRBJ2-3, with D perhaps matching TRBD2 (5 bases). The CDR3 has 11 residues. Germline lookup yields CDR1 SGHAT and CDR2 FQNNGV. The CDR3, as DNA: TGTACCAGCGGATTGTCGGATACGCAGTATTTT. Amino acid sequence: CTSGLSDTQYF.

This chain uses TRBV13 with TRBJ1-1, with no clear D. CDR1 is PRHDT, CDR2 FYEKMQ, per germline (reference sequence). There are 20 residues in the CDR3. The V end lost 1 base, the J end lost 0 bases, and 24 bases lay between the germline ends. CDR3 sequence reads: CASSLAPKTGPKVVNTEAFF. DNA of the CDR3: TGTGCCAGCAGCTTAGCCCCCAAGACTGGACCGAAGGTCGTGAACACTGAAGCTTTCTTT.

A few counts support this clonotype. The chain carries TRBV7-9 and TRBJ2-1, with 7 bases lining up with TRBD1. The CDR3 is made up of 14 amino acids. V lost 5 bases and J lost 7; bases outside the gene matches: 8. From germline, CDR1 is SEHNR and CDR2 FQNEAQ (reference sequence). CDR3 sequence reads: CASSPRDRENEQFF. DNA of the CDR3: TGTGCCAGCAGCCCCCGGGACAGAGAGAATGAGCAGTTCTTC.

This clonotype was observed a few times. The chain recombines TRBV5-1 with TRBJ2-1; 11 bases map to TRBD2. After removal of 0 bases from V and 8 bases from J, the junction contained 7 bases not matched to a gene. The CDR3 contains 16 residues. CDR1 SGHRS and CDR2 YFSETQ come from the germline V gene. CDR3 region: CASSLEASGGLHEQFF. CDR3 sequence (DNA): TGCGCCAGCAGCTTGGAGGCTAGCGGGGGGCTGCATGAGCAGTTCTTC.

The chain has TRBV18 and TRBJ2-7, with D tentatively TRBD1 (5 bases). Trimming cost V 0 bases and J 7 bases, with 13 bases left between them. Germline lookup yields CDR1 KGHSH and CDR2 LQKENI. The CDR3 totals 14 residues. CDR3 residues: CASSPPKGWREQYF. Written as DNA, the CDR3 is TGTGCCAGCTCACCACCGAAGGGGTGGCGGGAGCAGTACTTC.

The chain recombines TRBV11-3 with TRBJ1-1, with 7 bases aligning to TRBD1. This CDR3 spans 17 amino acids. From germline, CDR1 is SGHNT and CDR2 YENEEA. J lost 2 bases, V lost 1 base, and 10 bases had no gene match. CDR3 amino acids: CASSLATNRGRNTEAFF. CDR3 coding DNA: TGTGCCAGCAGCTTAGCCACCAACAGGGGCCGAAACACTGAAGCTTTCTTT.